One sample yielded the 9 T cell receptor beta chains listed below, sequenced in a study of T cells in localized non-small cell lung cancer. TCRdb keeps only in-frame clones here, not all; method: immunoSEQ multiplex PCR. The profile shows about 24,000 clones, 88% of them singletons. The sequences come from peripheral blood mononuclear cells, collected before any cancer treatment. These receptors came from a woman aged 40 to 75 with stage III lung adenocarcinoma.

The chain has TRBV5-1 and TRBJ2-5; D may match TRBD1 or TRBD2 (6 bases each). The CDR3 length is 15 residues. CDR1 is SGHRS and CDR2 is YFSETQ in the germline V gene. With 3 bases removed from V and 7 bases from J, the gap between germline ends came to 19 bases. CDR3 nucleotide sequence: TGCGCCAGCAGCTCCACCGAGGGGGGAGGAGGGACCCAGTACTTC. Residues: CASSSTEGGGGTQYF.

The chain joins TRBV14 to TRBJ1-1; tentatively, D is TRBD1 (6 bases). There are 15 residues in the CDR3. Looked up from germline, CDR1 is SGHDN and CDR2 is FVKESK. Trimming took off 1 base at V and 7 bases at J, with 16 bases between the two ends. The chain's CDR3 is CASSQGLTGGSEAFF. In nucleotides, the CDR3 is TGTGCCAGCAGCCAAGGGTTGACAGGAGGGAGTGAAGCTTTCTTT.

This rearrangement joins TRBV13 to TRBJ2-1, with 12 bases matching TRBD2. V was pared by 0 bases and J by 9 bases, with 6 bases of the junction left unmatched. This CDR3 has 16 residues. The germline V gene has CDR1 PRHDT and CDR2 FYEKMQ (reference sequence). CDR3: CASSLGLAGGPGEQFF. The DNA for the CDR3 is TGTGCCAGCAGCTTAGGCCTAGCGGGAGGGCCAGGTGAGCAGTTCTTC.

The chain joins TRBV29-1 to TRBJ2-3; possible D gene TRBD1, 6 bases. The V end was cut by 4 bases, the J end by 2 bases, with 10 bases between. Germline CDR1 SQVTM, CDR2 ANQGSEA. The CDR3 has 13 residues. CDR3 in DNA: TGCAGCGTTGTAGGGGGTCTCACAGATACGCAGTATTTT. Protein product: CSVVGGLTDTQYF.

This clone was detected only once. The chain links TRBV10-3 to TRBJ2-3, with D possibly being TRBD1 (5 bases). The V gene's germline CDR1 is ENHRY and CDR2 SYGVKD. The V gene lost 10 bases and the J gene lost 7 bases, with 15 bases spanning the gap. This CDR3 is built from 12 residues. This CDR3 reads CATSDKSYTQYF. For the CDR3, the DNA is TGTGCCACCTCGGACAAAAGTTATACGCAGTATTTT.

The chain combines TRBV7-2 with TRBJ2-7; TRBD2 agrees at 10 bases. Germline V gene lookup returns CDR1 SGHTA and CDR2 FQGNSA. V was clipped by 4 bases and J by 0 bases; unmatched bases: 12. There are 18 residues in the CDR3. CDR3 protein: CASSSARTSGGGSYEQYF. The DNA of the CDR3 is TGTGCCAGCAGCTCAGCCCGGACTAGCGGAGGAGGCTCCTACGAGCAGTACTTC. Full variable domain (rest looked up from reference TRBV7-2 and TRBJ2-7): GAGVSQSPSNKVTEKGKDVELRCDPISGHTALYWYRQSLGQGLEFLIYFQGNSAPDKSGLPSDRFSAERTGGSVSTLTIQRTQQEDSAVYLCASSSARTSGGGSYEQYFGPGTRLTVT.

The chain combines TRBV9 with TRBJ2-3; D is unclear. CDR3 length: 13 residues. Deletions cut 0 bases from V and 3 bases from J, with 5 bases between. Looked up from germline, CDR1 is SGDLS and CDR2 is YYNGEE. CDR3 amino acids: CASSVARTDTQYF. DNA of the CDR3: TGTGCCAGCAGCGTAGCTAGGACAGATACGCAGTATTTT.

The chain is built from TRBV7-3 and TRBJ2-2; either TRBD1 or TRBD2 may supply D (5 bases each). Trimming left V 5 bases short and J 0 bases short, with 19 bases between. This CDR3 region has 18 residues. Germline CDR1 is SGHTA and CDR2 is FQGTGA. The CDR3 is CASSLPTKGPANTGELFF. The CDR3 bases are TGTGCCAGCAGCCTTCCGACGAAGGGACCCGCGAACACCGGGGAGCTGTTTTTT.

This clone was seen a few times. This rearrangement joins TRBV5-1 to TRBJ2-4, with 9 bases that match TRBD1. The CDR3 runs 14 residues. Germline V gene lookup returns CDR1 SGHRS and CDR2 YFSETQ. J gave up 4 bases and V 6 bases, and 5 bases lay outside the gene matches. Here the CDR3 reads CASTDRGKKNIQYF. CDR3 in DNA: TGCGCCAGCACAGACAGGGGGAAAAAAAACATTCAGTACTTC.